A selection of T cell receptor beta chains follows, all from one sample in a study of Tregs in tolerant kidney transplant recipients. Clones were sequenced by immunoSEQ multiplex PCR, and TCRdb holds only the in-frame ones, with some missing. This table has about 110,000 clones, 90% appearing once. Sequencing was performed on CD4+ T cells from blood, taken before the transplant. The receptor set was obtained from a human donor who received a combined kidney and bone marrow transplant. Both conserved end residues are trimmed from each CDR3. Fields, in order: clone size, V gene, CDR3 protein. Clone size, where shown, is once, few, many, or a class for clones that have expanded.

clone size: NA; V gene: TRBV6-5; CDR3 protein: ASSYTSGGTDTQY
clone size: NA; V gene: TRBV27; CDR3 protein: ASSLGPVMSSYEQY
clone size: NA; V gene: TRBV6-6; CDR3 protein: ASSRDRGGTGELF
clone size: NA; V gene: TRBV5-6; CDR3 protein: ASSLSPGQVYGYT
clone size: NA; V gene: TRBV2; CDR3 protein: ASSSSLSTDTQY
clone size: NA; V gene: TRBV4-3; CDR3 protein: ASSQMAGGRETGELF
clone size: NA; V gene: TRBV11-3; CDR3 protein: ASSPRLAGGPYEQF
clone size: few; V gene: TRBV6-5; CDR3 protein: ASKVAGVNQPQH
clone size: few; V gene: TRBV7-2; CDR3 protein: ASSPDYTDTQY
clone size: once; V gene: TRBV7-2; CDR3 protein: ASSLASRETQY
clone size: NA; V gene: TRBV11-3; CDR3 protein: ASSLVGHHSGNTIY
clone size: NA; V gene: TRBV5-1; CDR3 protein: ASSLPSGAFTDTQY
clone size: NA; V gene: TRBV7-2; CDR3 protein: ASSLAAGSRLAYEQY
clone size: NA; V gene: TRBV7-8; CDR3 protein: ASSPDRGGQPQH
clone size: NA; V gene: TRBV12-5; CDR3 protein: ASGLAGQGAKEQY
clone size: NA; V gene: TRBV7-6; CDR3 protein: ASSLGQGAGNEKLF
clone size: NA; V gene: TRBV27; CDR3 protein: ASSVLQGGQPQH
clone size: once; V gene: TRBV4-1; CDR3 protein: ASSQPGTGKLGGYT
clone size: NA; V gene: TRBV18; CDR3 protein: ASSPSGSKNGELF
clone size: NA; V gene: TRBV7-6; CDR3 protein: ASSLSDNNEQF
clone size: NA; V gene: TRBV10-2; CDR3 protein: ASSQGSTNYGYT
clone size: NA; V gene: TRBV4-3; CDR3 protein: ASSRGAGTRFSEQF
clone size: NA; V gene: TRBV5-4; CDR3 protein: ASSLGQSLNEKLF
clone size: NA; V gene: TRBV5-1; CDR3 protein: ASSLRTVTSNTEAF
clone size: NA; V gene: TRBV5-1; CDR3 protein: ASSLQTGNTEAF